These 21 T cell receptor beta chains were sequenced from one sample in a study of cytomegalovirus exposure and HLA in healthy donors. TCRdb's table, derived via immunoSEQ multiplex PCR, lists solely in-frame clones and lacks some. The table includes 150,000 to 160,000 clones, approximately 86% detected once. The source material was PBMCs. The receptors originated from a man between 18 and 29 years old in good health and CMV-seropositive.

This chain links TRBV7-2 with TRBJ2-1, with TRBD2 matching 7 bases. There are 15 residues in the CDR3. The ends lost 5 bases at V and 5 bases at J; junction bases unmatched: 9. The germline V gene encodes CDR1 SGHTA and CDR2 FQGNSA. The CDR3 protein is CASSQKKRGDNEQFF. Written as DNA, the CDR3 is TGTGCCAGCAGCCAGAAGAAGCGGGGCGACAATGAGCAGTTCTTC.

For the CDR3, the DNA is TGTGCCACCAGACCCTATACTAGCGGGGAAGATACGCAGTATTTT. Translating it yields CATRPYTSGEDTQYF. The V and J genes are TRBV19 and TRBJ2-3; TRBD2 agrees at 10 bases. Germline V gene data show CDR1 as LNHDA and CDR2 as SQIVND (reference sequence). CDR3 length: 15 residues. The trim removed 10 bases at V and 5 bases at J, leaving 12 bases unmatched.

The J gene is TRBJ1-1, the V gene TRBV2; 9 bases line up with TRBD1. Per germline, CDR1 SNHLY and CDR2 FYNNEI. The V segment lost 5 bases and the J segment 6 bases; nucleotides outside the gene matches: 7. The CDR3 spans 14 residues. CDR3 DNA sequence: TGTGCCAGCAGTAGACCGGGACAGGGCTCTGAAGCTTTCTTT. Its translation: CASSRPGQGSEAFF.

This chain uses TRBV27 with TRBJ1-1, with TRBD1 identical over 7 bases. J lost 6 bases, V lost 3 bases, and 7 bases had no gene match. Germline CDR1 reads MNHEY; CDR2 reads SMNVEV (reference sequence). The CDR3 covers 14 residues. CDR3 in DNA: TGTGCCAGCAGTTTCCCCGGGCAGGGGGCTGAAGCTTTCTTT. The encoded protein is CASSFPGQGAEAFF.

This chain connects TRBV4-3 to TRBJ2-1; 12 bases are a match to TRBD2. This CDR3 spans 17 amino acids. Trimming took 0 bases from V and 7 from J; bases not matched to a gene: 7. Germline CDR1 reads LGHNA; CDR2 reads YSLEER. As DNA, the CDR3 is TGCGCCAGCAGCCAAGAATATCGACTAGCGGGAGCGAATGAGCAGTTCTTC. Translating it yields CASSQEYRLAGANEQFF.

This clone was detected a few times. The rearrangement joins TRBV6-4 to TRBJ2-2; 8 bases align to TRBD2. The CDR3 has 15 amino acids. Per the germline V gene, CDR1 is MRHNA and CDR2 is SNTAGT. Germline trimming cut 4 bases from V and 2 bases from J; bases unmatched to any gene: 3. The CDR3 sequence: CASSVAGGNTGELFF. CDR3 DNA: TGTGCCAGCAGTGTGGCGGGAGGTAACACCGGGGAGCTGTTTTTT.

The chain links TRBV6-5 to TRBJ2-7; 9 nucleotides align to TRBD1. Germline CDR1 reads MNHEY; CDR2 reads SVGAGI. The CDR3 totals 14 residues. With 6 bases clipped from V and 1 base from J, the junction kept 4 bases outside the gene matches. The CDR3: CASRSGTGSYEQYF. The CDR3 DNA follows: TGTGCCAGCAGGTCCGGGACAGGGTCCTACGAGCAGTACTTC.

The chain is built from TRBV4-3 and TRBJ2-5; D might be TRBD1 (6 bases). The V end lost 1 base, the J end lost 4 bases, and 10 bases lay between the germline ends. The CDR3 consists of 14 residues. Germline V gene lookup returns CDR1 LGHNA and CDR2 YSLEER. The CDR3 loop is CASSQAGAGETQYF. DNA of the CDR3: TGCGCCAGCAGCCAAGCAGGGGCCGGAGAGACCCAGTACTTC.

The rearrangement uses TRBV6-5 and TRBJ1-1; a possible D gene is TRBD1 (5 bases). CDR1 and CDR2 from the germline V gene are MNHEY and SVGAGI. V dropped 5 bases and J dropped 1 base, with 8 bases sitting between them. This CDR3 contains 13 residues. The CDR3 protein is CASSETANTEAFF. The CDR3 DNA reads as TGTGCCAGCAGTGAGACAGCGAACACTGAAGCTTTCTTT.

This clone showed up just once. This CDR3 is CASSQSGHQETQYF. CDR3 DNA sequence: TGTGCCAGCAGTCAGTCAGGCCACCAAGAGACCCAGTACTTC. The chain recombines TRBV6-1 with TRBJ2-5; unclear D gene. This CDR3 has 14 residues. Germline lookup yields CDR1 MNHNS and CDR2 SASEGT. Trimming left V 5 bases short and J 0 bases short, with 10 bases between.

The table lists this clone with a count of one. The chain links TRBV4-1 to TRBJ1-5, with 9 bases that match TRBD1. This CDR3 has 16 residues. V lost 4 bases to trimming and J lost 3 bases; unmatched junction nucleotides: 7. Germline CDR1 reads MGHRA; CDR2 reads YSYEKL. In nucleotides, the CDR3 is TGCGCCAGCAGCCTGGGACAGGGAGCCCTCAATCAGCCCCAGCATTTT. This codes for CASSLGQGALNQPQHF.

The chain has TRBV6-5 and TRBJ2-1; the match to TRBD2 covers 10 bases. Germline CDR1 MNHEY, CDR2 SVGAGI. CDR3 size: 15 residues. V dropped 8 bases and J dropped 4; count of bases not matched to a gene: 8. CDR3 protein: CASRIAGGVYNEQFF. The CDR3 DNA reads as TGTGCCAGCCGTATAGCGGGGGGCGTGTACAATGAGCAGTTCTTC.

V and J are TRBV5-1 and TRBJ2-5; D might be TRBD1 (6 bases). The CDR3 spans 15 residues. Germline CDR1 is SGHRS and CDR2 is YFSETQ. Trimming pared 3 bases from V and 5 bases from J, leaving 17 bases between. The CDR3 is CASSSSQGQLETQYF. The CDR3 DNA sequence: TGCGCCAGCAGCTCCTCACAGGGTCAGTTGGAGACCCAGTACTTC.

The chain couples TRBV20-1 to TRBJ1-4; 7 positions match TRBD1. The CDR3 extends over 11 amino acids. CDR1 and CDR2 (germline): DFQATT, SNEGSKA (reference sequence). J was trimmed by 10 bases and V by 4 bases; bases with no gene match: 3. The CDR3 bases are TGCAGTGCTACTTACAGGGGAAAACTGTTTTTT. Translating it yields CSATYRGKLFF.

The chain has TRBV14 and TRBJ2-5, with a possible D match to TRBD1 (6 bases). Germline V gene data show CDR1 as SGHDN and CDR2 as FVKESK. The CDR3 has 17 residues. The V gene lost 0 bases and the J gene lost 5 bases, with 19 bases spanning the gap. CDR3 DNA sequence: TGTGCCAGCAGCCAAGAAGGGTGGCCAGGGGCGGAGGAGACCCAGTACTTC. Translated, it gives CASSQEGWPGAEETQYF.

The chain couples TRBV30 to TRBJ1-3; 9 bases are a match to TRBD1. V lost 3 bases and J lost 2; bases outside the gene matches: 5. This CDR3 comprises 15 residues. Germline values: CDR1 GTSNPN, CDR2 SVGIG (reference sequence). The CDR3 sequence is CAWSLTGGPGNTIYF. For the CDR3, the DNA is TGTGCCTGGAGCCTAACAGGGGGCCCTGGAAACACCATATATTTT.

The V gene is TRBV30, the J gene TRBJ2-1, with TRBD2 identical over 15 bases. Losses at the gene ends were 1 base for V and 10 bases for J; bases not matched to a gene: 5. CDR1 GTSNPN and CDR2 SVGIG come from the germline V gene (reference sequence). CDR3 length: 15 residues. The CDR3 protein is CAWSGTSGRAGEQFF. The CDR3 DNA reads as TGTGCCTGGAGTGGGACTAGCGGGAGGGCCGGGGAGCAGTTCTTC.

This CDR3 reads CASSYSGDREAGELFF. The DNA for the CDR3 is TGTGCCAGCAGTTACTCGGGCGACAGGGAAGCCGGGGAGCTGTTTTTT. The chain uses TRBV6-5 and TRBJ2-2; 7 bases align to TRBD1. This CDR3 has 16 amino acids. Germline V gene data show CDR1 as MNHEY and CDR2 as SVGAGI. J was trimmed by 6 bases and V by 0 bases; bases with no gene match: 7.

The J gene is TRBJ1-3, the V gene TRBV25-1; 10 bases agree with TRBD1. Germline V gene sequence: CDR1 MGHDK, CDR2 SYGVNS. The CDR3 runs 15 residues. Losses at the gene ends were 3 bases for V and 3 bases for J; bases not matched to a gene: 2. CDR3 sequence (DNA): TGTGCCAGCAGTGAGGACAGGGGGTTTGGAAACACCATATATTTT. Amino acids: CASSEDRGFGNTIYF.

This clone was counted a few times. CDR3 residues: CASSSRGGLNQPQHF. In nucleotides, the CDR3 is TGTGCCAGCAGCTCCCGGGGAGGTCTGAATCAGCCCCAGCATTTT. The chain couples TRBV2 to TRBJ1-5, with D uncertain. Germline CDR1 and CDR2: SNHLY and FYNNEI. The CDR3 spans 15 residues. V lost 6 bases to trimming and J lost 4 bases, with 16 bases between them.

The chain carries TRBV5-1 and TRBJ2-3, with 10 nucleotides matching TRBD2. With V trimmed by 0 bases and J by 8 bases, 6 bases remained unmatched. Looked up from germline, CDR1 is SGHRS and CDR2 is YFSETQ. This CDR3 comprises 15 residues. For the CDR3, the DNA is TGCGCCAGCAGCTTGGGCCTAGCGGGGGCGAGTACGCAGTATTTT. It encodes CASSLGLAGASTQYF.